This T cell receptor beta chain is from a study of T cells in Graves' hyperthyroidism and ophthalmopathy. Study in general: Pretreatment peripheral blood was obtained at initial diagnosis. Study-wide results and limits: Ophthalmopathy was identified by the model a median approximately 6.9 months ahead of onset.

Any patient presenting with uncontrolled infection, other autoimmune disease, pregnancy or lactation was left out. The PBMCs were taken from approximately 9 ml of fresh peripheral blood. The table lists this clonotype with many counts. Its antigen is undetermined. With V trimmed by 5 bases and J by 0 bases, 6 bases remained unmatched. Germline V gives CDR1 DFQATT, CDR2 SNEGSKA (reference sequence). The CDR3 length is 14 residues. TCR beta CDR3 region amplification was performed from RNA transcripts. HTBI primers drove first-round RT-PCR of the TCR CDR3. A single record per CDR3 protein comes from TCRdb applying MiXCR to the multiplex PCR reads. The sample has over 700,000 distinct CDR3 sequences, roughly a sixth seen once.

Sequenced: blood. The receptor comes from a woman aged 45 to 65 with Graves' hyperthyroidism that later progressed to Graves' ophthalmopathy. The rearrangement links TRBV20-1 to TRBJ2-7; TRBD2 aligns across 8 bases. The chain's CDR3 is CSALGGTSSYEQYF. Written as DNA, the CDR3 is TGCAGTGCTTTGGGGGGGACTAGCTCCTACGAGCAGTACTTC.